Each of the 29 T cell receptor beta chains below was sequenced from the same sample in a study of response to subunit inactivated influenza vaccine. TCRdb reanalysed the RT-PCR reads using MiXCR and keeps one entry per CDR3 protein. Of about 500,000 distinct CDR3 sequences in the sample, 16% were seen once. The source material was CD4+ T cells sorted from PBMCs, sampled less than 25 months after vaccination. The source is a man aged 45 to 75 who received an inactivated influenza vaccine.

The table lists this clonotype with many counts. The chain joins TRBV5-1 to TRBJ1-3; D call uncertain. Trimming removed 0 bases at V and 0 bases at J, with 4 bases between. The CDR3 runs 14 residues. Germline CDR1 is SGHRS and CDR2 is YFSETQ. The CDR3 DNA follows: TGCGCCAGCAGCTTGGACAACTCTGGAAACACCATATATTTT. As protein: CASSLDNSGNTIYF.

The rearrangement uses TRBV7-9 and TRBJ2-3; TRBD2 matches at 9 bases. J gave up 5 bases and V 2 bases, and 5 bases lay outside the gene matches. Germline V gene data show CDR1 as SEHNR and CDR2 as FQNEAQ (reference sequence). The CDR3 is made up of 15 amino acids. CDR3 region: CASSLRRGGLDTQYF. CDR3 nucleotide sequence: TGTGCCAGCAGCTTACGGCGGGGGGGCCTAGATACGCAGTATTTT.

The table lists this clonotype with a few counts. The chain is built from TRBV10-2 and TRBJ2-5, with 7 bases fitting TRBD2. There are 14 residues in the CDR3. CDR1 is WSHSY and CDR2 is SAAADI in the germline V gene. The V gene end was trimmed by 4 bases and the J gene end by 4 bases; junction bases not matched to a gene: 6. CDR3 coding DNA: TGCGCCAGCAGTGGCGGGAGACGGCGAGAGACCCAGTACTTC. It encodes CASSGGRRRETQYF.

This clonotype has at least ten counts. The V call is TRBV10-2, the J call TRBJ2-2; no reliable D call. Germline lookup yields CDR1 WSHSY and CDR2 SAAADI. The V end was cut by 6 bases, the J end by 0 bases, with 8 bases between. The CDR3 extends over 14 amino acids. The CDR3 loop reads CASRIGSNTGELFF. The CDR3, as DNA: TGCGCCAGCAGGATAGGGTCGAACACCGGGGAGCTGTTTTTT.

This clonotype was seen many times. The chain employs TRBV24-1 and TRBJ2-2; no definite D call. Germline assignment: CDR1 KGHDR and CDR2 SFDVKD. This CDR3 is built from 14 residues. Trimming left V 0 bases short and J 3 bases short, with 4 bases between. CDR3 DNA sequence: TGTGCCACCAGTGATTTGCGAGACACCGGGGAGCTGTTTTTT. Its protein is CATSDLRDTGELFF.

This clonotype was seen more than once but under ten times. The genes are TRBV6-5 and TRBJ2-3, with 14 bases matching TRBD2. CDR1 and CDR2 (germline): MNHEY, SVGAGI. The ends lost 2 bases at V and 0 bases at J; junction bases unmatched: 4. This CDR3 is built from 18 residues. CDR3 nucleotide sequence: TGTGCCAGCAGTTACGGGACTAGCGGGAGCCGAAGCACAGATACGCAGTATTTT. This gives the protein CASSYGTSGSRSTDTQYF.

This clonotype was detected only a few times. The chain combines TRBV5-1 with TRBJ2-2, with D uncertain. V lost 0 bases and J lost 6, with 9 bases in between. Germline V CDR1 and CDR2: SGHRS, YFSETQ. This CDR3 region has 14 residues. CDR3 loop: CASSLASVSGELFF. The CDR3 nucleotides are TGCGCCAGCAGCTTGGCCTCGGTGTCCGGGGAGCTGTTTTTT.

This clonotype was observed a handful of times. V is TRBV7-6 and J is TRBJ2-1, with TRBD1 matching 11 bases. Germline V gene data show CDR1 as SGHVS and CDR2 as FNYEAQ. Trimming took 5 bases from V and 5 from J; bases not matched to a gene: 5. The CDR3 extends over 15 amino acids. Here the CDR3 reads CASSTGTGGNNEQFF. In nucleotides, the CDR3 is TGTGCCAGCAGCACCGGGACAGGGGGAAACAATGAGCAGTTCTTC.

This clonotype was counted at least ten times. V usage is TRBV12-3 or TRBV12-4 and J usage is TRBJ2-3, with TRBD2 matching over 13 bases. The CDR3 sequence is 17 residues long. The junction had 14 bases not matched to a gene; V was cut back by 5 bases and J by 9 bases. This chain's CDR3 is CASSLGLAGLEGGTQYF. The CDR3 region has the DNA TGTGCCAGCAGTCTGGGACTAGCGGGGCTTGAGGGAGGAACGCAGTATTTT.

This clonotype has just a few counts. The chain links TRBV7-2 to TRBJ2-3; D is possibly TRBD2 (6 bases). This CDR3 spans 16 amino acids. V was shortened by 7 bases and J by 4 bases, with 21 bases between the two germline ends. Looked up from germline, CDR1 is SGHTA and CDR2 is FQGNSA. In DNA, the CDR3 is TGTGCCAGCACTATACCTGCACGAGCGGGTGCAGATACGCAGTATTTT. Translated: CASTIPARAGADTQYF.

This clonotype was detected a few times. The chain is built from TRBV5-1 and TRBJ2-1; TRBD1 matches at 9 bases. The CDR3 has 14 residues. V lost 4 bases, J lost 6 bases, and 5 bases stayed unmatched. Looked up from germline, CDR1 is SGHRS and CDR2 is YFSETQ. Here the CDR3 DNA reads TGCGCCAGCAGCAATCGACAGGGGGTCAATGAGCAGTTCTTC. This codes for CASSNRQGVNEQFF.

The CDR3: CATSGRVASSYNEQFF. DNA of the CDR3: TGTGCCACCAGCGGACGGGTGGCCAGCTCCTACAATGAGCAGTTCTTC. The chain employs TRBV15 and TRBJ2-1; no clear D. The CDR3 totals 16 residues. V was cut by 5 bases and J by 0 bases, with 14 bases left in between. CDR1 LNHNV and CDR2 YYDKDF come from the germline V gene (reference sequence).

This clonotype was seen more than once but under ten times. The chain has TRBV30 and TRBJ1-5, with D unresolved. The CDR3 is 13 amino acids. V was clipped by 5 bases and J by 0 bases, with 8 bases between them. The germline CDR1 and CDR2 sequences are GTSNPN and SVGIG (reference sequence). CDR3 amino acids: CAWGEGSNQPQHF. The CDR3 region has the DNA TGTGCCTGGGGGGAGGGTAGCAATCAGCCCCAGCATTTT. The full variable domain, completed using reference TRBV30 and TRBJ1-5, is SQTIHQWPATLVQPVGSPLSLECTVEGTSNPNLYWYRQAAGRGLQLLFYSVGIGQISSEVPQNLSASRPQDRQFILSSKKLLLSDSGFYLCAWGEGSNQPQHFGDGTRLSIL.

The chain couples TRBV20-1 to TRBJ2-1; 8 nucleotides align to TRBD2. CDR3 length equals 16 residues. Germline V gene data show CDR1 as DFQATT and CDR2 as SNEGSKA (reference sequence). The ends lost 3 bases at V and 0 bases at J; junction bases unmatched: 7. Here the CDR3 reads CSARFSGTSSYNEQFF. The CDR3 region has the DNA TGCAGTGCTAGGTTTAGCGGGACCAGCTCCTACAATGAGCAGTTCTTC.

This clonotype was counted a few times. The chain joins TRBV5-1 to TRBJ1-6, with D unclear. Trimming stripped 0 bases from V and 8 bases from J, with 9 bases between. In germline, CDR1 is SGHRS, CDR2 YFSETQ. The CDR3 has 14 amino acids. The CDR3 sequence: CASSLAVRYSPLHF. Here the CDR3 DNA reads TGCGCCAGCAGCTTGGCGGTCCGCTATTCACCCCTCCACTTT.

Ten or more counts support this clonotype. This chain joins TRBV27 and TRBJ2-1; 9 bases are a match to TRBD2. J lost 7 bases, V lost 4 bases, and 14 bases had no gene match. Germline CDR1 reads MNHEY; CDR2 reads SMNVEV (reference sequence). The CDR3 runs to 17 residues. DNA for the CDR3: TGTGCCAGCAGTTACGCTCCTTTAGCGGGAGCTAGAAATGAGCAGTTCTTC. It translates to CASSYAPLAGARNEQFF.

The sample holds a few counts of this clonotype. The chain employs TRBV4-3 and TRBJ2-2; maybe TRBD2 (5 bases). This CDR3 is built from 18 residues. Trimming stripped 0 bases from V and 4 bases from J, with 18 bases between. Germline V CDR1 and CDR2: LGHNA, YSLEER. CDR3 in DNA: TGCGCCAGCAGCCAAGATCCCCCGGGTCCTACTAGCACCGGGGAGCTGTTTTTT. Its protein is CASSQDPPGPTSTGELFF.

The sample holds a few counts of this clonotype. The chain recombines TRBV7-9 with TRBJ2-3; 8 bases map to TRBD1. The CDR3 extends over 16 amino acids. The germline gives CDR1 SEHNR, CDR2 FQNEAQ (reference sequence). V lost 2 bases, J lost 2 bases, and 6 bases stayed unmatched. CDR3 coding DNA: TGTGCCAGCAGCTTATTGTCAGGGGGCAACACAGATACGCAGTATTTT. Translated: CASSLLSGGNTDTQYF.

J is TRBJ2-7 and V is TRBV29-1, with D perhaps being TRBD1 or TRBD2 (5 bases each). Trimming took 7 bases from V and 5 from J, leaving 15 bases between them. Germline V gives CDR1 SQVTM, CDR2 ANQGSEA. The CDR3 is made up of 12 amino acids. The CDR3 sequence: CSGWGIRNEQYF. CDR3 sequence (DNA): TGCAGCGGGTGGGGGATAAGGAACGAGCAGTACTTC.

This clonotype has just one count. CDR3 in amino acids: CASSYDRGAEAFF. The CDR3 DNA reads as TGTGCCAGCTCTTACGACAGGGGTGCTGAAGCTTTCTTT. J is TRBJ1-1 and V is TRBV18; 8 bases map to TRBD1. Germline V gives CDR1 KGHSH, CDR2 LQKENI. The CDR3 contains 13 residues. V shed 6 bases, J shed 6 bases, and the junction held 6 bases outside the gene matches.

This chain joins TRBV6-5 and TRBJ2-2, with 8 bases lining up with TRBD2. Germline assignment: CDR1 MNHEY and CDR2 SVGAGI. The CDR3 length is 15 residues. J gave up 4 bases and V 4 bases, and 5 bases lay outside the gene matches. CDR3 amino acids: CASSWTSRGTGELFF. The CDR3, as DNA: TGTGCCAGCAGTTGGACTAGCCGCGGCACCGGGGAGCTGTTTTTT.

This clonotype appeared a few times. This rearrangement joins TRBV6-5 to TRBJ2-7; D is possibly TRBD2 (5 bases). Germline CDR1 reads MNHEY; CDR2 reads SVGAGI. This CDR3 spans 14 amino acids. Trimming stripped 6 bases from V and 2 bases from J, with 14 bases between. Written as DNA, the CDR3 is TGTGCCAGCAGGGACTCCCCCAGCACCTACGAGCAGTACTTC. Its protein product is CASRDSPSTYEQYF.

This clonotype was detected only a few times. The chain uses TRBV6-4 and TRBJ2-3; TRBD2 agrees at 9 bases. Trimming at V came to 7 bases and at J to 6 bases, leaving 8 bases not matched to a gene. From germline, CDR1 is MRHNA and CDR2 SNTAGT. The CDR3 covers 14 residues. In DNA, the CDR3 is TGTGCCAGCATACAGCGGGGGGTACGGGATACGCAGTATTTT. This translates into CASIQRGVRDTQYF.

This clonotype was seen only a few times. The chain has TRBV7-2 and TRBJ1-6, with 7 bases fitting TRBD1. Germline assignment: CDR1 SGHTA and CDR2 FQGNSA. The CDR3 is made up of 16 amino acids. V trimming: 3 bases; J trimming: 3 bases; junction bases outside the gene matches: 5. The CDR3 here is CASSFGSGGYNSPLHF. The CDR3 DNA reads as TGTGCCAGCAGCTTCGGGTCAGGGGGCTATAATTCACCCCTCCACTTT.

Only a few counts were recorded for this clonotype. J is TRBJ2-7 and V is TRBV6-5, with TRBD1 matching 10 bases. There are 16 residues in the CDR3. Germline CDR1 reads MNHEY; CDR2 reads SVGAGI. With 0 bases clipped from V and 5 bases from J, the junction kept 7 bases outside the gene matches. CDR3 sequence reads: CASSYSSGTGVHEQYF. The CDR3 coding sequence is TGTGCCAGCAGTTACTCGTCCGGGACAGGGGTACACGAGCAGTACTTC.

The chain employs TRBV12-5 and TRBJ1-1; D is unclear. Trimming stripped 1 base from V and 11 bases from J, with 23 bases between. From germline, CDR1 is LGHNT and CDR2 FRNRAP. There are 16 residues in the CDR3. The CDR3 DNA sequence: TGTGCTAGTGGTTTGGGACGAACTCGGACTCCCTCGAATGCTTTCTTT. Residues: CASGLGRTRTPSNAFF.

The chain combines TRBV3-1 with TRBJ1-1; TRBD1 is a possible D gene (5 bases). The CDR3 sequence is 15 residues long. V was cut by 4 bases and J by 1 base, with 13 bases left in between. Per the germline V gene, CDR1 is LGHDT and CDR2 is YNNKEL (reference sequence). The CDR3 nucleotides read TGTGCCAGCAGCCCCCTGGGAGGGGCGAACACTGAAGCTTTCTTT. Its translation is CASSPLGGANTEAFF.

This clonotype appeared a few times. The chain combines TRBV30 with TRBJ2-1, with 11 bases fitting TRBD2. The J segment lost 8 bases and the V segment lost 0 bases, leaving 3 bases of the junction unmatched. The CDR3 consists of 14 residues. Germline V lookup: CDR1 GTSNPN, CDR2 SVGIG (reference sequence). The CDR3 DNA reads TGTGCCTGGAGTGTCCGACTAGCGGGACATGAGCAGTTCTTC. Protein sequence: CAWSVRLAGHEQFF. Based on the CDR3 plus reference TRBV30 and TRBJ2-1, the full variable domain is SQTIHQWPATLVQPVGSPLSLECTVEGTSNPNLYWYRQAAGRGLQLLFYSVGIGQISSEVPQNLSASRPQDRQFILSSKKLLLSDSGFYLCAWSVRLAGHEQFFGPGTRLTVL.

This clonotype was observed a few times. J is TRBJ2-7 and V is TRBV4-2; 7 positions agree with TRBD2. The CDR3 extends over 14 amino acids. CDR1 and CDR2 from the germline V gene are LGHNA and YNFKEQ. The J segment lost 5 bases and the V segment lost 2 bases, leaving 6 bases of the junction unmatched. The DNA for the CDR3 is TGTGCCAGCAGCCAAAGCGGGGACTCAAACGAGCAGTACTTC. Translation gives CASSQSGDSNEQYF.